Listed below are T cell receptor beta chains from one sample, sequenced in a study of blood T cells in healthy people across ages. TCRdb used MiXCR to reprocess the 5' RACE reads, holding one entry per CDR3 protein. The data contain roughly 2 million distinct CDR3 sequences, 40% to 55% of them seen just once; the ten biggest clones take up 2.1%. Sequenced material: blood. The receptor source for this set is a middle-aged woman in good health. Both conserved end residues are part of each CDR3. The order of the fields is J gene, D gene, clone size, V gene, CDR3 DNA, CDR3 protein. D genes are given only for firm matches. Size tells how often a clone was seen (once, few, many) or the class of an expanded clone, and some rows leave it out.

j_gene: TRBJ1-2; d_gene: -; abundance: few; v_gene: TRBV29-1; CDR3nt: TGCAGCGTTGATGCGTCCTATGGCTACACCTTC; CDR3aa: CSVDASYGYTF
j_gene: TRBJ2-7; d_gene: TRBD1; abundance: few; v_gene: TRBV5-1; CDR3nt: TGCGCCAGCAGCCAAAGACAGGGACAGGGATACGAGCAGTACTTC; CDR3aa: CASSQRQGQGYEQYF
j_gene: TRBJ2-3; d_gene: TRBD2; abundance: few; v_gene: TRBV27; CDR3nt: TGTGCCAGCAGTTCCCTCAGCGGGGGGGCGAGGACGCAGTATTTT; CDR3aa: CASSSLSGGARTQYF
j_gene: TRBJ2-1; d_gene: TRBD2; abundance: few; v_gene: TRBV4-3; CDR3nt: TGCGCCAGCAGCCAAGTACTTTATGGCGAGGCTAGCGGACAATCCTACAATGAGCAGTTCTTC; CDR3aa: CASSQVLYGEASGQSYNEQFF
j_gene: TRBJ1-2; d_gene: -; abundance: -; v_gene: TRBV6-1; CDR3nt: TGTGCCAGCAGCCCCCCCGATGTTTACTATGGCTACACCTTC; CDR3aa: CASSPPDVYYGYTF
j_gene: TRBJ2-3; d_gene: TRBD2; abundance: -; v_gene: TRBV5-1; CDR3nt: TGCGCCAGCAGCCAGGGGAGGACTAGCGGGGCTGGGGATACGCAGTATTTT; CDR3aa: CASSQGRTSGAGDTQYF
j_gene: TRBJ2-1; d_gene: -; abundance: -; v_gene: TRBV18; CDR3nt: TGTGCCAGCTCACCGGGGACACAAGAGACCCAGTTCTTC; CDR3aa: CASSPGTQETQFF
j_gene: TRBJ2-3; d_gene: -; abundance: -; v_gene: TRBV7-2; CDR3nt: TGTGCCAGCAGCGTTGAATCGGGGTACACGCAGTATTTT; CDR3aa: CASSVESGYTQYF
j_gene: TRBJ2-7; d_gene: TRBD1; abundance: few; v_gene: TRBV4-2; CDR3nt: TGTGCCAGCAGCCAAGCTCTAGGGGGCGGCCACGAGCAGTACTTC; CDR3aa: CASSQALGGGHEQYF
j_gene: TRBJ2-6; d_gene: -; abundance: -; v_gene: TRBV20-1; CDR3nt: TGCAGTGCTAGAGATTGGACGGGGGCTGGGGCCAACGTCCTGACTTTC; CDR3aa: CSARDWTGAGANVLTF
j_gene: TRBJ1-6; d_gene: -; abundance: -; v_gene: TRBV7-2; CDR3nt: TGTGCCAGCAGCTTAGGGCGGGGTGTGGGTCTATACTCACCCCTCCACTTT; CDR3aa: CASSLGRGVGLYSPLHF
j_gene: TRBJ2-1; d_gene: TRBD1; abundance: few; v_gene: TRBV7-2; CDR3nt: TGTGCCAGCAGCTGGGACAGGGTCGTTTCCAATGAGCAGTTCTTC; CDR3aa: CASSWDRVVSNEQFF
j_gene: TRBJ2-1; d_gene: -; abundance: -; v_gene: TRBV7-6; CDR3nt: TGTGCCAGCAGAGGGGGAGGAGGGGTCAATGAGCAGTTCTTC; CDR3aa: CASRGGGGVNEQFF
j_gene: TRBJ2-1; d_gene: -; abundance: -; v_gene: TRBV6-2/TRBV6-3; CDR3nt: TGTGCCAGCAGTTACTCCGCCCCAATTGAGCAGTTCTTC; CDR3aa: CASSYSAPIEQFF
j_gene: TRBJ2-4; d_gene: TRBD1; abundance: -; v_gene: TRBV4-3; CDR3nt: TGCGCCAGCAGCCAAGAGTTTTGGGACAGGGTGATTCAGTACTTC; CDR3aa: CASSQEFWDRVIQYF
j_gene: TRBJ2-1; d_gene: -; abundance: few; v_gene: TRBV3-1; CDR3nt: TGTGCCAGCAGCTCTATGGAGGATGAGCAGTTCTTC; CDR3aa: CASSSMEDEQFF
j_gene: TRBJ2-5; d_gene: -; abundance: few; v_gene: TRBV6-2/TRBV6-3; CDR3nt: TGTGCCAGCAGTGGGATGGTGGGGGCCCAAGAGACCCAGTACTTC; CDR3aa: CASSGMVGAQETQYF
j_gene: TRBJ2-3; d_gene: -; abundance: -; v_gene: TRBV11-3; CDR3nt: TGTGCCAGCAGCCCGGGCCAGCGGGCCGGTAGCACAGATACGCAGTATTTT; CDR3aa: CASSPGQRAGSTDTQYF
j_gene: TRBJ1-2; d_gene: -; abundance: -; v_gene: TRBV7-9; CDR3nt: TGTGCCAGCAGCCTAGGGACAACTAGGGGCTACACCTTC; CDR3aa: CASSLGTTRGYTF
j_gene: TRBJ1-2; d_gene: -; abundance: once; v_gene: TRBV4-3; CDR3nt: TGCGCCAGCGGCCAAGGCGGTAGGGGGTTTGATGGCTACACCTTC; CDR3aa: CASGQGGRGFDGYTF
j_gene: TRBJ2-7; d_gene: TRBD2; abundance: -; v_gene: TRBV7-2; CDR3nt: TGTGCCAGCAGCTTAGAGGGGGGTAGCGGGGGCTCCTACGAGCAGTACTTC; CDR3aa: CASSLEGGSGGSYEQYF
j_gene: TRBJ2-7; d_gene: -; abundance: -; v_gene: TRBV27; CDR3nt: TGTGCCAGCTCCACTGCTCGGACAAGCGAGTCCTACGAGCAGTACTTC; CDR3aa: CASSTARTSESYEQYF